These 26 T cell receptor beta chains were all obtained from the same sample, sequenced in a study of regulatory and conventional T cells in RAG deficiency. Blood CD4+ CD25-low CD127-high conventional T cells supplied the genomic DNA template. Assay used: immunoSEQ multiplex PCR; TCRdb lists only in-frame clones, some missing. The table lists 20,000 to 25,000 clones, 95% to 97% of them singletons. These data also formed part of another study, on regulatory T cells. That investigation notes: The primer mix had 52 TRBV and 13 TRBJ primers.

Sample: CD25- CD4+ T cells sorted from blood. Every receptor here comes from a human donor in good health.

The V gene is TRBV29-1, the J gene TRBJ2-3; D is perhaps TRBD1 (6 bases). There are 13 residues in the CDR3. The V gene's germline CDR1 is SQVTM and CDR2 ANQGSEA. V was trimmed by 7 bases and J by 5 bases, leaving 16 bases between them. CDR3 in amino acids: CSAKGGFGDTQYF. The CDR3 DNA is TGCAGCGCCAAAGGGGGTTTTGGAGATACGCAGTATTTT.

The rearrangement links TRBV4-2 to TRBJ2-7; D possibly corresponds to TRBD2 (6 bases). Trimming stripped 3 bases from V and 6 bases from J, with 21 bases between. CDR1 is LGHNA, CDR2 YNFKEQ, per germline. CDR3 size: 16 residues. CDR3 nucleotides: TGTGCCAGCAGCCAGCGGACGGGGGACTCTCCCGCCGAGCAGTACTTC. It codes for CASSQRTGDSPAEQYF.

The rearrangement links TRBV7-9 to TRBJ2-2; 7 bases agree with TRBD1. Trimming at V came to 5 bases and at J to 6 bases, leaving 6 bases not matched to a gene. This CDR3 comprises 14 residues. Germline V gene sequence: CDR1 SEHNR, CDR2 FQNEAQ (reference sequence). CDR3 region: CASSRQGYPGELFF. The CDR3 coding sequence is TGTGCCAGCAGCCGACAGGGATATCCCGGGGAGCTGTTTTTT.

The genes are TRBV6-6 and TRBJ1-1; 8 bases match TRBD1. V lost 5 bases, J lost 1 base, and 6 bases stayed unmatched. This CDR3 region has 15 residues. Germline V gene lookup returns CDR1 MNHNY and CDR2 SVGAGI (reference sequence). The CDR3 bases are TGTGCCAGCAGTCGCCCGACAGGGGAGAACACTGAAGCTTTCTTT. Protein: CASSRPTGENTEAFF.

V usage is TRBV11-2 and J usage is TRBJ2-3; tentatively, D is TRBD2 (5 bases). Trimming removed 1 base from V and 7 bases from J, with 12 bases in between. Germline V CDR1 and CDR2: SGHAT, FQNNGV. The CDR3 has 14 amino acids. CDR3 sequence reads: CASSLVRGSYTQYF. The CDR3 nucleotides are TGTGCCAGCAGCTTAGTGCGCGGGTCCTATACGCAGTATTTT.

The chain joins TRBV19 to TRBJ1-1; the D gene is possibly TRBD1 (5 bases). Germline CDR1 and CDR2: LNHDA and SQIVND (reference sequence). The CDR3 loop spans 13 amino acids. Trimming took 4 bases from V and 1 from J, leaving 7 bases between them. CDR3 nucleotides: TGTGCCAGTAGTACTACAGGGAACACTGAAGCTTTCTTT. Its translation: CASSTTGNTEAFF.

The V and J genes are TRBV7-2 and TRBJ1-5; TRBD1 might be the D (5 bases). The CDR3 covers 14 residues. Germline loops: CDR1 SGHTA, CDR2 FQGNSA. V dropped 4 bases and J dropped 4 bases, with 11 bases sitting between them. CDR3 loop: CASSWGRGNQPQHF. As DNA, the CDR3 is TGTGCCAGCAGCTGGGGACGGGGGAATCAGCCCCAGCATTTT.

DNA for the CDR3: TGTGCCAGTAGTTCTTTCGTACAGGGTAGGTGGAATGAGCAGTTCTTC. Its translation: CASSSFVQGRWNEQFF. The chain uses TRBV19 and TRBJ2-1, with D maybe TRBD1 (6 bases). Looked up from germline, CDR1 is LNHDA and CDR2 is SQIVND (reference sequence). V was clipped by 5 bases and J by 7 bases, with 21 bases between them. This CDR3 has 16 residues.

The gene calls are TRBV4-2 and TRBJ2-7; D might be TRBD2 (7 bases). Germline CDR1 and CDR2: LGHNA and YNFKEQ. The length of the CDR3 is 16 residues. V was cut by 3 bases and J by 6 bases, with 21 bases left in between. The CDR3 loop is CASSQHSTSGGREQYF. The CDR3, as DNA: TGTGCCAGCAGCCAGCACTCGACCTCGGGGGGCCGCGAGCAGTACTTC.

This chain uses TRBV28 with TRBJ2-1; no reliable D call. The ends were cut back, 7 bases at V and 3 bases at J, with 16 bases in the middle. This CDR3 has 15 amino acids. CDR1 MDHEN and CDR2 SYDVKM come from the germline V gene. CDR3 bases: TGTGCCAGCACCTCTACCAGTTCAGGCTACAATGAGCAGTTCTTC. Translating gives CASTSTSSGYNEQFF.

Here the CDR3 reads CASSLDQGGYNEQFF. Written as DNA, the CDR3 is TGTGCCAGCAGCTTAGACCAGGGGGGATACAATGAGCAGTTCTTC. The chain is built from TRBV7-3 and TRBJ2-1; perhaps TRBD1 as D (7 bases). The CDR3 contains 15 residues. The V end lost 2 bases, the J end lost 4 bases, and 12 bases lay between the germline ends. The germline gives CDR1 SGHTA, CDR2 FQGTGA.

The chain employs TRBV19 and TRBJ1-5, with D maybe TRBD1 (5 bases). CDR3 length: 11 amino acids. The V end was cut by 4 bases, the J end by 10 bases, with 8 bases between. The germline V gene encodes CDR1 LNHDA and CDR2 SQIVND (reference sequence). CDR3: CASSTGEPQHF. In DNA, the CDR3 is TGTGCCAGTAGTACGGGGGAACCCCAGCATTTT.

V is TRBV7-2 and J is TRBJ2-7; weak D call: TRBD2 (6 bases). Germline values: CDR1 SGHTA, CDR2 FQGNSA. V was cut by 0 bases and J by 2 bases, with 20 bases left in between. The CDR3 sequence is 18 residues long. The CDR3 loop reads CASSLAKYTRDWAYEQYF. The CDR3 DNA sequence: TGTGCCAGCAGCTTAGCTAAATACACCCGGGACTGGGCCTACGAGCAGTACTTC.

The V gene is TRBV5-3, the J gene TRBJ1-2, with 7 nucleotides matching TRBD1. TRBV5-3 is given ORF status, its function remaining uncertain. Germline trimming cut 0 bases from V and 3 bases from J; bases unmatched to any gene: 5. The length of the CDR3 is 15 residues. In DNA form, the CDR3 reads TGTGCCAGAAGCTTGGCCCGGGGACAGTACTATGGCTACACCTTC. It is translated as CARSLARGQYYGYTF.

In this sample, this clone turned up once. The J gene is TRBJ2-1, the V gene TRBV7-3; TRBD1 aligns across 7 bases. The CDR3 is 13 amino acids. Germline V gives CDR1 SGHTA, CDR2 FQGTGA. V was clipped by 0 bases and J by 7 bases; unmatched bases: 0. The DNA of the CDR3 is TGTGCCAGCAGCTTAACGACAGGGAATGAGCAGTTCTTC. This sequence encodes CASSLTTGNEQFF.

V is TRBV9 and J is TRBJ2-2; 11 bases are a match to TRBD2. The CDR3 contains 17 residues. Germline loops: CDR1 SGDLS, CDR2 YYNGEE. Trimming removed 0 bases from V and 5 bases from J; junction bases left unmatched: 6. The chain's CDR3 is CASSVETSGGKTGELFF. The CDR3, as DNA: TGTGCCAGCAGCGTAGAAACTAGCGGGGGTAAAACCGGGGAGCTGTTTTTT.

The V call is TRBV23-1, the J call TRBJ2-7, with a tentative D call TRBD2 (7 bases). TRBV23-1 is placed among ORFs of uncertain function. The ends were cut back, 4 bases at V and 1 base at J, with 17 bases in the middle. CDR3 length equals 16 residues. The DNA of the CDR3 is TGCGCCAGCAGTCCAGACCGGGGGGCGCGGTCCTACGAGCAGTACTTC. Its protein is CASSPDRGARSYEQYF.

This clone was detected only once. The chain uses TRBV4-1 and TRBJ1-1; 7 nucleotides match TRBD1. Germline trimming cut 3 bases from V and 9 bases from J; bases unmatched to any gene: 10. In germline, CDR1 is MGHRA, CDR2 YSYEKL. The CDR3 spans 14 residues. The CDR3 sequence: CASSHPDRAPQAFF. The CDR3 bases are TGCGCCAGCAGCCACCCTGACAGGGCGCCGCAAGCTTTCTTT.

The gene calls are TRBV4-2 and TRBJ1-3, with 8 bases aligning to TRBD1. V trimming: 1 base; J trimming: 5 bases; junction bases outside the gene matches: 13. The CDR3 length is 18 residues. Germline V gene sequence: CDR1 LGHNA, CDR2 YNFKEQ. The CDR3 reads CASSQGVGDRGRRNTIYF. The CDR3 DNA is TGTGCCAGCAGCCAAGGGGTTGGAGACAGGGGTCGTAGAAACACCATATATTTT.

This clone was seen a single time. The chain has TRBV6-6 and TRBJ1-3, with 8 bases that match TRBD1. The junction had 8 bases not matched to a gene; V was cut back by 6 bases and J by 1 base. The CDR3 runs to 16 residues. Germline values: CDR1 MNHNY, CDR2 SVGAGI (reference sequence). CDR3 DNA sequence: TGTGCCAGCAGAACCGACCGGACAGGGTCTGGAAACACCATATATTTT. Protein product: CASRTDRTGSGNTIYF.

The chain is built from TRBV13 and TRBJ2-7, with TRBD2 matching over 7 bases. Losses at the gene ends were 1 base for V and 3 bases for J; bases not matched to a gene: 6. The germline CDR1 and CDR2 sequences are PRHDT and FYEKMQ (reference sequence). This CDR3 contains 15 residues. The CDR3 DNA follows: TGTGCCAGCAGCTTAGATGTGGGGAGGGGCTACGAGCAGTACTTC. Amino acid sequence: CASSLDVGRGYEQYF.

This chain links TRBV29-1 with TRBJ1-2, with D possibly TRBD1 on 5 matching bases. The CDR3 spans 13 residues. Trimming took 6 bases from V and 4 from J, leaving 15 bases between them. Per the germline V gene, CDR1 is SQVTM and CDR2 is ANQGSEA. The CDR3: CSVYRTGLYGYTF. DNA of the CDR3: TGCAGCGTGTATCGGACGGGACTCTATGGCTACACCTTC.

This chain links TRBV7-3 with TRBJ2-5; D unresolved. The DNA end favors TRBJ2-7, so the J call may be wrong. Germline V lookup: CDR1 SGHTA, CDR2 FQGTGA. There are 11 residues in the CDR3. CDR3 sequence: CASSLTYEQYF. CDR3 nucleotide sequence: TGTGCCAGCAGCTTAACGTACGAGCAGTACTTC.

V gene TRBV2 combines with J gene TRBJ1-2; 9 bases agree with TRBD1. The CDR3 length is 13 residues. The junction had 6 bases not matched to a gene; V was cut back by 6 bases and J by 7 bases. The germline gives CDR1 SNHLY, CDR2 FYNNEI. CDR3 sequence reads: CASRQGAGGGYTF. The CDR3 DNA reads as TGTGCCAGCAGACAGGGGGCAGGAGGTGGCTACACCTTC. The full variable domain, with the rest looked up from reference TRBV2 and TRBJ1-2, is EPEVTQTPSHQVTQMGQEVILRCVPISNHLYFYWYRQILGQKVEFLVSFYNNEISEKSEIFDDQFSVERPDGSNFTLKIRSTKLEDSAMYFCASRQGAGGGYTFGSGTRLTVV.

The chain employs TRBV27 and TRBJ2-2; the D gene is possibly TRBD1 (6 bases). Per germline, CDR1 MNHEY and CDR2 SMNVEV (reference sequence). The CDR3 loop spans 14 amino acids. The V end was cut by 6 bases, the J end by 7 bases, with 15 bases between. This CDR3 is CASRGLGARGELFF. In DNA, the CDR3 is TGTGCCAGCAGGGGCCTGGGGGCGCGCGGGGAGCTGTTTTTT.

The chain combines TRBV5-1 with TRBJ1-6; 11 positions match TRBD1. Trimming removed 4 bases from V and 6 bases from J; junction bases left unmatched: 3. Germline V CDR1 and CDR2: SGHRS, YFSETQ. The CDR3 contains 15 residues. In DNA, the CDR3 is TGCGCCAGCAGCCCCGGACAGGGGGCTAATTCACCCCTCCACTTT. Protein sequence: CASSPGQGANSPLHF.